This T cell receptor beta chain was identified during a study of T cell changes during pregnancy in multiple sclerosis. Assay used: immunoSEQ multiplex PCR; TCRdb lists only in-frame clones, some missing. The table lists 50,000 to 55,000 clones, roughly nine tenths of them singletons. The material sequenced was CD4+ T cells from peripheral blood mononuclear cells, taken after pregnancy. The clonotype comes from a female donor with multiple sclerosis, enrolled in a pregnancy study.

The CDR3 region has the DNA TGTGCCAGTAGGTACGACAGGGGCCCAGGCTACACCTTC. Its protein is CASRYDRGPGYTF. The V and J genes are TRBV19 and TRBJ1-2, with TRBD1 matching over 8 bases. Germline V lookup: CDR1 LNHDA, CDR2 SQIVND (reference sequence). The CDR3 covers 13 residues. V was clipped by 6 bases and J by 8 bases; unmatched bases: 8.